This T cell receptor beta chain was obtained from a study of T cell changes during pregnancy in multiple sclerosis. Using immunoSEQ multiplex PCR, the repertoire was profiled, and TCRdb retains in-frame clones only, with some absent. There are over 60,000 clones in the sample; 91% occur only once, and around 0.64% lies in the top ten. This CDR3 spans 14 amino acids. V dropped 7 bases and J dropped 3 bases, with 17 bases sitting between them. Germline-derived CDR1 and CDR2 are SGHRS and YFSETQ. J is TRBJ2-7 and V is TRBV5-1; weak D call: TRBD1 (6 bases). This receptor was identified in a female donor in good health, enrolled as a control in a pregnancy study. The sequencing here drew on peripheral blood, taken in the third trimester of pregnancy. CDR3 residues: CASRSVRDNYEQYF. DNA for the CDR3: TGCGCCAGCCGCTCCGTTAGGGACAACTACGAGCAGTACTTC.